What follows describes a single TCR beta chain. In this sample, this clonotype turned up a few times. The antigen this receptor binds is unknown. No base quality values were provided; no much bigger clone lies one nucleotide off. The sample originates from a study of type 1 regulatory T cells (dated by TCRdb to about 2021). In terms of the full investigation: An in vitro protocol by which a Tr1-enriched, alloantigen-specific CD4 T cell product named T-allo10 was generated was characterized in the study. T-allo10 was being evaluated clinically in patients with hematological malignancies who were receiving allogeneic hematopoietic stem cell transplantation.

The research as a whole found: Compared with non-Tr1 cells, Tr1 cells had a narrower TCR repertoire, and the study took this difference to reflect clonal expansion driven by alloantigen.

Sequencing was performed on an Illumina MiSeq. TCRdb reprocessed the public reads (quality trimming at Q25 with fastp, clone calling with MiXCR) and kept in-frame beta chains. One record per CDR3 amino acid sequence lists the most common genes and DNA. The sample yields approximately 77,000 distinct CDR3 sequences; roughly 20% were counted once. The ten largest clones capture roughly 8.3% of the sample. The germline V gene yields SGHRS for CDR1 and YFSETQ for CDR2. The CDR3 has 15 amino acids, counting the end cysteine and phenylalanine. The kept DNA is CDR3 alone, 45 bases in frame from the first base. V is reduced by 2 bases and J by 2 bases, leaving a spacing of 13 bases between them.

The sequencing sample was made of cultured type 1 regulatory T (Tr1) cells, either the whole culture or a sorted fraction (not recorded which). Reading the label with the study, this specimen's cell subset or site is: type 1 regulatory T cells sorted from the T-allo10 product. The source of this sequence is a human donor in good health. The chain is assembled from TRBV5-1 and TRBJ2-5, with a weak D call of TRBD2 (5 bases match). This receptor carries the CDR3 CASSFSPGNQETQYF. The base sequence is TGCGCCAGCAGCTTTAGCCCGGGAAATCAAGAGACCCAGTACTTC.